This is a list of T cell receptor beta chains from one sample in a study of beta chain features in type 1 diabetes. The repertoire was sequenced with immunoSEQ multiplex PCR; TCRdb's copy has only in-frame clones and lacks some. The data contain 100,000 to 150,000 clones, roughly 17% of them singletons. Sequenced sample: central memory CD4+ T cells from blood. The receptors were sampled from a man younger than 30 with type 1 diabetes. The CDR3 runs from the conserved cysteine through the conserved F or W. The D gene is left open where the match is weak. The listing skips clone size in some rows; elsewhere it reads once, few, many or a size class.

J	size	D	V	CDR3	DNA
TRBJ1-2	few	NA	TRBV20-1	CSATPPGGYTF	TGCAGTGCTACTCCTCCGGGAGGCTACACCTTC
TRBJ2-5	few	TRBD2	TRBV29-1	CSVEASGVETQYF	TGCAGCGTTGAGGCTAGCGGGGTGGAGACCCAGTACTTC
TRBJ2-1	few	NA	TRBV9	CASSPRLGAYNEQFF	TGTGCCAGCAGCCCTCGACTGGGGGCCTACAATGAGCAGTTCTTC
TRBJ2-5	few	TRBD1	TRBV30	CAYSSGGGETQYF	TGTGCCTACTCCTCAGGGGGCGGGGAGACCCAGTACTTC
TRBJ2-1	few	TRBD2	TRBV28	CASSTSLPSGMGGQFF	TGTGCCAGCAGTACCTCCCTACCTAGCGGGATGGGGGGGCAGTTCTTC
TRBJ2-5	NA	TRBD1	TRBV15	CATSRGTGGFQETQYF	TGTGCCACCAGCAGAGGGACAGGGGGATTCCAAGAGACCCAGTACTTC
TRBJ1-1	NA	NA	TRBV4-1	CASSRESPGARVSFF	TGCGCCAGCAGCCGAGAATCTCCGGGCGCCCGGGTGTCCTTCTTT
TRBJ2-5	NA	NA	TRBV30	CAWSIAGPSRTQYF	TGTGCCTGGAGTATAGCAGGGCCTAGTCGGACCCAGTACTTC
TRBJ1-1	NA	NA	TRBV7-9	CASSPQAENTEAFF	TGTGCCAGCAGCCCCCAGGCGGAAAACACTGAAGCTTTCTTT
TRBJ2-7	many	NA	TRBV19	CASSLLPQSSYEQYF	TGTGCCAGTAGTCTACTCCCCCAGAGCTCCTACGAGCAGTACTTC
TRBJ1-2	NA	TRBD1	TRBV30	CAWSKGQGLGYTF	TGTGCCTGGAGTAAGGGACAGGGTCTTGGCTACACCTTC
TRBJ2-3	NA	NA	TRBV6-5	CASRPGAADTQYF	TGTGCCAGCAGGCCGGGAGCGGCAGATACGCAGTATTTT
TRBJ2-7	NA	TRBD2	TRBV14	CASSQSGGFSYEQYF	TGTGCCAGCAGCCAATCGGGGGGGTTCTCCTACGAGCAGTACTTC
TRBJ2-6	few	TRBD2	TRBV29-1	CSVGGGGSGANVLTF	TGCAGCGTTGGAGGCGGGGGCTCTGGGGCCAACGTCCTGACTTTC
TRBJ2-2	NA	NA	TRBV5-4	CASSLDPGPNTGELFF	TGTGCCAGCAGCTTAGATCCAGGACCTAACACCGGGGAGCTGTTTTTT
TRBJ2-5	few	TRBD2	TRBV6-5	CASSRRGEMGETQYF	TGTGCCAGCAGCCGCCGGGGGGAGATGGGGGAGACCCAGTACTTC
TRBJ2-7	few	NA	TRBV4-3	CASSQSPSYEQYF	TGCGCCAGCAGCCAAAGTCCCTCCTACGAGCAGTACTTC
TRBJ2-3	NA	TRBD2	TRBV7-9	CASSAGLAGEAATDTQYF	TGTGCCAGCAGCGCGGGACTAGCGGGGGAGGCTGCCACAGATACGCAGTATTTT
TRBJ2-3	NA	TRBD2	TRBV30	CAWSGKGLAGVGQYF	TGTGCCTGGAGTGGTAAGGGACTAGCGGGAGTAGGGCAGTATTTT
TRBJ2-1	few	NA	TRBV7-2	CASSRGTMNEQFF	TGTGCCAGCAGCCGAGGAACGATGAATGAGCAGTTCTTC